This TCR beta chain was identified during a study of T cell responses to AZD1222 COVID-19 vaccine. Profiled with immunoSEQ multiplex PCR; TCRdb holds only in-frame clones, not every one. Among 60,000 to 100,000 clones, about 90% were seen once, and the ten largest hold approximately 7%. Only one count was recorded for this clone. Its target is unknown. J gave up 1 base and V 0 bases, and 9 bases lay outside the gene matches. CDR1 and CDR2 (germline): SGDLS, YYNGEE. This CDR3 spans 19 amino acids. Findings of the study overall: Repertoire sampling happened only post peak T cell response.

This TCR was recovered from an adult in good health. This chain uses TRBV9 with TRBJ2-1; 11 bases fit TRBD2. The source material was peripheral blood, sampled on day 0 of MenACWY control vaccination. For the CDR3, the DNA is TGTGCCAGCAGCGTAGGGCTAGCGGGAGGTGGGGGATCCTACAATGAGCAGTTCTTC. The encoded protein is CASSVGLAGGGGSYNEQFF.